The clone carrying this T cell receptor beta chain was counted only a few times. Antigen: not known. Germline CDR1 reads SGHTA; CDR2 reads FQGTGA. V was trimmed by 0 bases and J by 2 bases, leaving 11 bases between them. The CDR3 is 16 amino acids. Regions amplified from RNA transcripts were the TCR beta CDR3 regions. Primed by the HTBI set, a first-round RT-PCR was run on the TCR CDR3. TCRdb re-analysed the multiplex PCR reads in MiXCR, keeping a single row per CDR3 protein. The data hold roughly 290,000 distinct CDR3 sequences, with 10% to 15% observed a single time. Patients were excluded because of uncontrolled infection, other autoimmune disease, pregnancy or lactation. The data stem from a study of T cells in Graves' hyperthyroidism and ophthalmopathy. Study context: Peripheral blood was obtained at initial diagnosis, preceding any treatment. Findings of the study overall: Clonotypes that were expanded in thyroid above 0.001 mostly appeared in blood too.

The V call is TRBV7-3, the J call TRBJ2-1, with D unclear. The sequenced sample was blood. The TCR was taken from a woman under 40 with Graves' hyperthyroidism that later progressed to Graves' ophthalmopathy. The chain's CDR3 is CASSLTPPTTYNEQFF. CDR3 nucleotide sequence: TGTGCCAGCAGCTTAACCCCACCGACCACCTACAATGAGCAGTTCTTC. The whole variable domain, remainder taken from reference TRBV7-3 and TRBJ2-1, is GAGVSQTPSNKVTEKGKYVELRCDPISGHTALYWYRQSLGQGPEFLIYFQGTGAADDSGLPNDRFFAVRPEGSVSTLKIQRTERGDSAVYLCASSLTPPTTYNEQFFGPGTRLTVL.